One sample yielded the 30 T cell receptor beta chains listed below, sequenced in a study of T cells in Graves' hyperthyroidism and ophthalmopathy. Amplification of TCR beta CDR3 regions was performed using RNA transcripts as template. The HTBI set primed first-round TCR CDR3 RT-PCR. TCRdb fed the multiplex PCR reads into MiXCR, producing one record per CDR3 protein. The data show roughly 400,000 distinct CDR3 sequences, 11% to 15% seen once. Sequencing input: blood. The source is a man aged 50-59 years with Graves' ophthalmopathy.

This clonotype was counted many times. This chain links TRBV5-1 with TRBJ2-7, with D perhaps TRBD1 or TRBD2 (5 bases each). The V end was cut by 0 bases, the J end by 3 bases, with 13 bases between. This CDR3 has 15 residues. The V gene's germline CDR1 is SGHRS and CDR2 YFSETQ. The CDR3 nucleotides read TGCGCCAGCAGCTTGGTGGCAGGGAGTTACTACGAGCAGTACTTC. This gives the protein CASSLVAGSYYEQYF.

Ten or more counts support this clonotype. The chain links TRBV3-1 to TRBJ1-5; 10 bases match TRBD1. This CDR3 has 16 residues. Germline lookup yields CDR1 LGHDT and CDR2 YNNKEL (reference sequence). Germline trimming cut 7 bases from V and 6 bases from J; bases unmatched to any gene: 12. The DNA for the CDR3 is TGTGCCAGCACCCATAAGCGGGACAGGGGAAGTCAGCCCCAGCATTTT. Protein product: CASTHKRDRGSQPQHF.

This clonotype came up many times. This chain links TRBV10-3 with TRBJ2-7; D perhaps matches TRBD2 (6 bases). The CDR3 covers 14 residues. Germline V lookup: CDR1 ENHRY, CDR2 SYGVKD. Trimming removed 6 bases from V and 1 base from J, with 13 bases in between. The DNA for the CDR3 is TGTGCCATCAGGAGCGGGCAAACTTCCTACGAGCAGTACTTC. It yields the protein CAIRSGQTSYEQYF.

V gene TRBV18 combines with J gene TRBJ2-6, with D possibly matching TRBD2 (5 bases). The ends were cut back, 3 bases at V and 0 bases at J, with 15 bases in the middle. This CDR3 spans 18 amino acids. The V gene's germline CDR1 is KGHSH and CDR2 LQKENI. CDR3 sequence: CASSPSLSRASGANVLTF. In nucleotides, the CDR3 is TGTGCCAGCTCACCTTCTCTATCGAGGGCCTCTGGGGCCAACGTCCTGACTTTC. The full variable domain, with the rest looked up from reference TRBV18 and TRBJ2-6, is NAGVMQNPRHLVRRRGQEARLRCSPMKGHSHVYWYRQLPEEGLKFMVYLQKENIIDESGMPKERFSAEFPKEGPSILRIQQVVRGDSAAYFCASSPSLSRASGANVLTFGAGSRLTVL.

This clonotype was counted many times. The CDR3 DNA follows: TGCAGTGCTAGAGATCAAGAGTCGGATACGCAGTATTTT. Translating gives CSARDQESDTQYF. V gene TRBV20-1 combines with J gene TRBJ2-3; D gene uncertain. The CDR3 loop spans 13 amino acids. Germline CDR1 is DFQATT and CDR2 is SNEGSKA (reference sequence). Trimming shortened V by 0 bases and J by 6 bases, and 10 bases separated the two germline ends.

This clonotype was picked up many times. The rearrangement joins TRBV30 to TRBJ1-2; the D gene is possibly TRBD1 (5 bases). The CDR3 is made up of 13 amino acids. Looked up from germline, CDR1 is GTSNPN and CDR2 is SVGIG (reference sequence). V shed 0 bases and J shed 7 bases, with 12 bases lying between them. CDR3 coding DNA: TGTGCCTGGAGTGTACGATCGGGGCTTGGCTACACCTTC. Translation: CAWSVRSGLGYTF.

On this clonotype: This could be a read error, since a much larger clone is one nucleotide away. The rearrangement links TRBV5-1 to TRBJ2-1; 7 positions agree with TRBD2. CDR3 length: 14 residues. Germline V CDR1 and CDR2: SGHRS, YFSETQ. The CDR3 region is CASSFRDYSNGQFF. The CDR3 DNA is TGCGCCAGCAGCTTTCGGGACTATAGCAATGGGCAGTTCTTC.

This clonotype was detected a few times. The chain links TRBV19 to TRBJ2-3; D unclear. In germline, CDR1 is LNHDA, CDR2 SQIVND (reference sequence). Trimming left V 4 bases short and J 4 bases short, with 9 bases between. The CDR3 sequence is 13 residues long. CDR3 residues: CASSNQLPDTQYF. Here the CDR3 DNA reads TGTGCCAGTAGTAACCAGTTACCAGATACGCAGTATTTT.

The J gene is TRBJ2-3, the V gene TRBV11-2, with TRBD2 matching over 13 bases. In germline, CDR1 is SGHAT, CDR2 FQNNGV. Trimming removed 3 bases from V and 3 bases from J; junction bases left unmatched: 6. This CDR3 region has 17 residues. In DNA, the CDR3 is TGTGCCAGCAGCTTTAGACTAGCGGGAGGCATGACAGATACGCAGTATTTT. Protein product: CASSFRLAGGMTDTQYF.

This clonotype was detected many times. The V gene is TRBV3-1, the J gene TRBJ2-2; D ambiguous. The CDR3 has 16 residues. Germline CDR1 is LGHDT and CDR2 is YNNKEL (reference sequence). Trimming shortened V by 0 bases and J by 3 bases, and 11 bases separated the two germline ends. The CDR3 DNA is TGTGCCAGCAGCCAAGATCTCGTAAGGGACACCGGGGAGCTGTTTTTT. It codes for CASSQDLVRDTGELFF.

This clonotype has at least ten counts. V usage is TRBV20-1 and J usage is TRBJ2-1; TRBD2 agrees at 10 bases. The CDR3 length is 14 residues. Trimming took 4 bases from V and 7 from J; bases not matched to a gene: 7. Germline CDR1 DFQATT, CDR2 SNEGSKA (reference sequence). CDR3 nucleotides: TGCAGTGCTATAAGCGGGAGGGCCATGAATGAGCAGTTCTTC. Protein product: CSAISGRAMNEQFF.

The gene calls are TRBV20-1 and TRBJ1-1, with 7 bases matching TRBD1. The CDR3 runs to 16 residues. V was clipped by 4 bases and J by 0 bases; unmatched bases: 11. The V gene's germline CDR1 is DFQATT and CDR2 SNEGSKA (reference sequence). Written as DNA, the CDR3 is TGCAGTGCTAAGACAGGGAATGCCTTGGTGAACACTGAAGCTTTCTTT. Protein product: CSAKTGNALVNTEAFF.

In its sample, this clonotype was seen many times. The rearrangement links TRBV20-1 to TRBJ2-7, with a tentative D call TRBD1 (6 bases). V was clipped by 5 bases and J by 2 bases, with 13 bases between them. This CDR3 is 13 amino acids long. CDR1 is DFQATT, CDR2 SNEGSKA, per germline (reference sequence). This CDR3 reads CSAGKDRTYEQYF. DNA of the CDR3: TGCAGTGCTGGGAAGGACAGAACCTACGAGCAGTACTTC.

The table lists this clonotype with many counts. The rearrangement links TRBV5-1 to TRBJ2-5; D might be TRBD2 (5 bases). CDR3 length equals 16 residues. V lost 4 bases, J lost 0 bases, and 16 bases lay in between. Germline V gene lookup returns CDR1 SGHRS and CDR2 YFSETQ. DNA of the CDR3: TGCGCCAGCAGCCGGGAACCACACAACTACCAAGAGACCCAGTACTTC. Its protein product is CASSREPHNYQETQYF. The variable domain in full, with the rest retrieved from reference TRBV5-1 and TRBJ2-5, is KAGVTQTPRYLIKTRGQQVTLSCSPISGHRSVSWYQQTPGQGLQFLFEYFSETQRNKGNFPGRFSGRQFSNSRSEMNVSTLELGDSALYLCASSREPHNYQETQYFGPGTRLLVL.

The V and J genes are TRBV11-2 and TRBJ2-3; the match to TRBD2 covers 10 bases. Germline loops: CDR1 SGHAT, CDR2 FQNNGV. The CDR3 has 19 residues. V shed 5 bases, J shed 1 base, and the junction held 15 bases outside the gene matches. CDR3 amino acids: CASSQDQLAGNEGTDTQYF. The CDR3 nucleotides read TGTGCCAGCAGCCAAGATCAACTAGCGGGAAACGAGGGCACAGATACGCAGTATTTT.

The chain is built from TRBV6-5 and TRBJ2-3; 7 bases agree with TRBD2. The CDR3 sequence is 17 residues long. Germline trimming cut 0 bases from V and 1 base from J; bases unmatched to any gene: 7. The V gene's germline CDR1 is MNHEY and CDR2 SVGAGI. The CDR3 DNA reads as TGTGCCAGCAGTTACTCCGGTGCGGGAGACGGCACAGATACGCAGTATTTT. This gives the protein CASSYSGAGDGTDTQYF.

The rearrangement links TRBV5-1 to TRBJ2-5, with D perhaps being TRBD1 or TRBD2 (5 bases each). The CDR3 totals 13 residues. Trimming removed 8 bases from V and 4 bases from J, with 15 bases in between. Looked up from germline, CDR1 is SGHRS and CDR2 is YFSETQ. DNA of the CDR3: TGCGCCAGTCGTCATGGGGGTGGAGAGACCCAGTACTTC. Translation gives CASRHGGGETQYF.

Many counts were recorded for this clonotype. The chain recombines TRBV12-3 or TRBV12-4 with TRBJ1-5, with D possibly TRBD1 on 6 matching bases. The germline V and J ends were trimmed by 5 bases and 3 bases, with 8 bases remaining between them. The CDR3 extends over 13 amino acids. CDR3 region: CASSTGFNQPQHF. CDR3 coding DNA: TGTGCCAGCAGTACAGGGTTCAATCAGCCCCAGCATTTT.

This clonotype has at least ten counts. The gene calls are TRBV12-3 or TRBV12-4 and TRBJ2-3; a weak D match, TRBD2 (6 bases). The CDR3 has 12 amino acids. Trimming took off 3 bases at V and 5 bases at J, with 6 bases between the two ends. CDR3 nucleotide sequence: TGTGCCAGCAGTTTGGGGGGAGATACGCAGTATTTT. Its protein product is CASSLGGDTQYF.

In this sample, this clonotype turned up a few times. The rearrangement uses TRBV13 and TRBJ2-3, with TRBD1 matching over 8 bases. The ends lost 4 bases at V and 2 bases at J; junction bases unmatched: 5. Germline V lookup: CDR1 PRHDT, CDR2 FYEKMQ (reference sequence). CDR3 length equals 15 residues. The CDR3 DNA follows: TGTGCCAGCAGCTGGCGGACAGGGCACACAGATACGCAGTATTTT. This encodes CASSWRTGHTDTQYF.

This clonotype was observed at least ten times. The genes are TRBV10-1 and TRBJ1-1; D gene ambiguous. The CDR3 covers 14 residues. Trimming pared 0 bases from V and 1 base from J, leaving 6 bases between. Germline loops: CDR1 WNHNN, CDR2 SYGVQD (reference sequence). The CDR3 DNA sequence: TGCGCCAGCAGTGAGTCTTCCAGGAACACTGAAGCTTTCTTT. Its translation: CASSESSRNTEAFF.

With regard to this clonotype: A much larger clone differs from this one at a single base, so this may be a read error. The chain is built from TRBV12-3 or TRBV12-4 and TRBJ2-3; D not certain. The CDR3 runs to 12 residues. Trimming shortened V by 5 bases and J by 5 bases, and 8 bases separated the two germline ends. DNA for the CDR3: TGTGCCAGCAGTCAAATCAAAGATACGCAGTATTTT. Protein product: CASSQIKDTQYF.

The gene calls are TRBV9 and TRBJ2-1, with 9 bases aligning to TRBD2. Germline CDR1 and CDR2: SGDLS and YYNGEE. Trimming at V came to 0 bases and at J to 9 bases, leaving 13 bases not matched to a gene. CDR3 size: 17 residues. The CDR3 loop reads CASSVAVGGRAGSEQFF. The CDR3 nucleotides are TGTGCCAGCAGCGTAGCGGTGGGCGGGAGGGCCGGGAGTGAGCAGTTCTTC.

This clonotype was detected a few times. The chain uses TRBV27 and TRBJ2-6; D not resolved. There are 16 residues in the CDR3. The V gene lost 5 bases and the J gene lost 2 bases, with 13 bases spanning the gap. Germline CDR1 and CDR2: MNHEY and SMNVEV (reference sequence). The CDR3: CASSAPSGAGANVLTF. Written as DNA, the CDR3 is TGTGCCAGCAGTGCCCCGTCTGGCGCTGGGGCCAACGTCCTGACTTTC.

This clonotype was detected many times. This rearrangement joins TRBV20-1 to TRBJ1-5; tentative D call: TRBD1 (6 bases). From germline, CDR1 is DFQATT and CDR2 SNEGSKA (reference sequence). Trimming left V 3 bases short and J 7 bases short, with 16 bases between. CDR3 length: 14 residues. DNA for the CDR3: TGCAGTGCTAGGCCGGGACAAGCAGGACAGCCCCAGCATTTT. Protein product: CSARPGQAGQPQHF.

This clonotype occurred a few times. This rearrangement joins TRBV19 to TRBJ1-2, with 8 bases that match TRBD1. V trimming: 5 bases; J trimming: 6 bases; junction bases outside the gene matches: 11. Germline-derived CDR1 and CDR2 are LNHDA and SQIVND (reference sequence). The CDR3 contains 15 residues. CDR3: CASSLRAGQGHGYTF. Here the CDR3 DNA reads TGTGCCAGTAGTCTTAGAGCCGGACAGGGCCATGGCTACACCTTC. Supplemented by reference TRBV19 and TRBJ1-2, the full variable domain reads DGGITQSPKYLFRKEGQNVTLSCEQNLNHDAMYWYRQDPGQGLRLIYYSQIVNDFQKGDIAEGYSVSREKKESFPLTVTSAQKNPTAFYLCASSLRAGQGHGYTFGSGTRLTVV.

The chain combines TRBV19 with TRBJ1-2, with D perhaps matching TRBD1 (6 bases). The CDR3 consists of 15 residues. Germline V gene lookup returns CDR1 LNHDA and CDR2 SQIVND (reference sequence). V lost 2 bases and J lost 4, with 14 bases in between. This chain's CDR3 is CASSIWDTRAYGYTF. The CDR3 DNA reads TGTGCCAGTAGTATATGGGACACGAGGGCCTATGGCTACACCTTC.

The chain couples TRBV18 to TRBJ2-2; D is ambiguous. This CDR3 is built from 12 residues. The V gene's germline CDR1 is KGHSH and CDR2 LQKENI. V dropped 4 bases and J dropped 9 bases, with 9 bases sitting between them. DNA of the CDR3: TGTGCCAGCTCACTCTCGACCTGGGAGCTGTTTTTT. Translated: CASSLSTWELFF.

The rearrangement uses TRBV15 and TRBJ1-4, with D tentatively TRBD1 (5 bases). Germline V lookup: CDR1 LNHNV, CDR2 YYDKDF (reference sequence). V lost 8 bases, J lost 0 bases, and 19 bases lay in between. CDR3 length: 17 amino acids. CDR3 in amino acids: CATVSQRRGATNEKLFF. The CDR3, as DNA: TGTGCCACCGTCTCGCAGCGTAGAGGGGCAACTAATGAAAAACTGTTTTTT.

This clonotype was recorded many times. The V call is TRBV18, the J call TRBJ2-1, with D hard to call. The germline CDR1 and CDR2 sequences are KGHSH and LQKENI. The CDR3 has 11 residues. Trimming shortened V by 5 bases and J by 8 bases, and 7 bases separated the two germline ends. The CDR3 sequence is CASSANYEQFF. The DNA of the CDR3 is TGTGCCAGCTCAGCAAACTATGAGCAGTTCTTC.